Listed below are T cell receptor beta chains from one sample, sequenced in a study of technical replicates of blood from a few donors. Data came from immunoSEQ multiplex PCR; TCRdb stores just in-frame clones and leaves some out. The data contain 45,000 to 60,000 clones, 85% to 90% of them seen just once; the ten biggest clones take up roughly 5.8%. Sequences were obtained from PBMCs. Every receptor here comes from a human donor in good health. Some clones in this sample may be carry-over from other donors' samples. The CDR3 runs from the conserved cysteine through the conserved F or W. A D gene is named only where the DNA matches it firmly. Not all rows give a size; the values are once, few, many and, for expanded clones, a class.

>TRBJ1-2|.|.|TRBV21-1
CASSKAGVRIF
TGTGCCAGCAGCAAAGCAGGGGTCAGGATTTTC
>TRBJ2-7|.|.|TRBV7-6
CASSPGTVSYEQYF
TGTGCCAGCAGCCCGGGAACAGTCTCCTACGAGCAGTACTTC
>TRBJ1-2|.|TRBD1|TRBV29-1
CSVTGTDGYTF
TGCAGCGTTACCGGGACAGATGGCTACACCTTC
>TRBJ2-5|.|.|TRBV5-1
CASSLARVQETQYF
TGCGCCAGCAGCTTGGCGCGGGTACAAGAGACCCAGTACTTC
>TRBJ2-4|.|TRBD1|TRBV29-1
CSVAGGTGNIQYF
TGCAGCGTTGCAGGGGGGACAGGGAACATTCAGTACTTC
>TRBJ2-3|.|.|TRBV6-6
CASSYGQQGTDTQYF
TGTGCCAGCAGTTACGGACAGCAGGGCACAGATACGCAGTATTTT
>TRBJ1-1|.|.|TRBV4-3
CASSWGQLNTEAFF
TGCGCCAGCAGCTGGGGACAATTGAACACTGAAGCTTTCTTT
>TRBJ1-5|.|TRBD1|TRBV4-1
CASSHPGQRNQPQHF
TGCGCCAGCAGCCATCCGGGACAGCGCAATCAGCCCCAGCATTTT
>TRBJ2-2|.|TRBD1|TRBV11-3
CASSRQGLNTGELFF
TGTGCCAGCAGCCGACAGGGATTGAACACCGGGGAGCTGTTTTTT
>TRBJ1-4|.|.|TRBV7-9
CASSLGSPGGNEKLFF
TGTGCCAGCAGCTTAGGGTCCCCCGGAGGTAATGAAAAACTGTTTTTT
>TRBJ2-7|.|TRBD2|TRBV5-6
CASSSIGAGGTYEQYF
TGTGCCAGCAGCTCCATAGGAGCGGGGGGTACCTACGAGCAGTACTTC
>TRBJ1-1|.|.|TRBV5-4
CASSLDPGLMNTEAFF
TGTGCCAGCAGCTTGGACCCAGGACTCATGAACACTGAAGCTTTCTTT
>TRBJ1-2|.|.|TRBV27
CASSLSQGSSGYTF
TGTGCCAGCAGTCTATCACAGGGTAGTAGCGGCTACACCTTC
>TRBJ1-1|.|TRBD1|TRBV2
CASSERTGLNTEAFF
TGTGCCAGCAGTGAAAGGACAGGACTGAACACTGAAGCTTTCTTT
>TRBJ2-6|.|.|TRBV4-2
CASSQDRGSGANVLTF
TGTGCCAGCAGCCAAGACAGGGGCTCTGGGGCCAACGTCCTGACTTTC
>TRBJ2-1|.|TRBD2|TRBV5-4
CASSSERGGRNEQFF
TGTGCCAGCAGCTCAGAGCGGGGGGGCCGTAATGAGCAGTTCTTC
>TRBJ1-1|.|.|TRBV6-5
CASRAGQKNTEAFF
TGTGCCAGCAGAGCCGGACAGAAGAACACTGAAGCTTTCTTT
>TRBJ2-1|.|TRBD2|TRBV7-3
CASSPGLAGGYFKFF
TGTGCCAGCAGCCCTGGACTAGCGGGAGGGTACTTCAAGTTCTTC
>TRBJ2-1|once|TRBD1|TRBV4-2
CASSHVGGNYNEQFF
TGTGCCAGCAGCCATGTAGGGGGCAACTACAATGAGCAGTTCTTC
>TRBJ2-7|.|.|TRBV5-1
CASSLAVPSYEQYF
TGCGCCAGCAGCCTGGCGGTACCATCCTACGAGCAGTACTTC
>TRBJ2-1|.|TRBD2|TRBV7-2
CASKTGGGLYNEQFF
TGTGCCAGCAAAACTGGGGGAGGGCTTTACAATGAGCAGTTCTTC
>TRBJ1-3|once|.|TRBV5-4
CASSGASGNTIYF
TGTGCCAGCAGCGGGGCTTCTGGAAACACCATATATTTT
>TRBJ2-7|.|.|TRBV21-1
CASSKVISGSSEQYF
TGTGCCAGCAGCAAAGTTATCTCCGGGTCCTCCGAGCAGTACTTC
>TRBJ1-1|.|TRBD1|TRBV19
CASSLTGPNTEAFF
TGTGCCAGTAGTTTGACAGGGCCGAACACTGAAGCTTTCTTT
>TRBJ1-3|.|.|TRBV4-3
CASSQGSSGNTIYF
TGCGCCAGCAGCCAGGGGAGCTCTGGAAACACCATATATTTT
>TRBJ1-3|.|.|TRBV7-8
CASSPDIAQGNTIYF
TGTGCCAGCAGCCCCGATATTGCTCAGGGGAACACCATATATTTT
>TRBJ2-2|.|.|TRBV27
CASSLKSGMNTGELFF
TGTGCCAGCAGTTTAAAATCCGGGATGAACACCGGGGAGCTGTTTTTT
>TRBJ1-2|.|.|TRBV20-1
CSARDLGPLTF
TGCAGTGCTAGAGATTTGGGCCCGCTCACCTTC
>TRBJ2-2|once|.|TRBV19
CASSINRGGTGELFF
TGTGCCAGTAGTATTAACCGGGGAGGTACCGGGGAGCTGTTTTTT
>TRBJ2-5|.|.|TRBV29-1
CSTQGGLQETQYF
TGCAGCACCCAGGGGGGCCTCCAAGAGACCCAGTACTTC
>TRBJ1-1|.|TRBD1|TRBV5-1
CASSFPRDSPMNTEAFF
TGCGCCAGCAGCTTCCCCCGGGACAGCCCCATGAACACTGAAGCTTTCTTT
>TRBJ2-2|few|.|TRBV15
CATSQPRLTGELFF
TGTGCCACCAGTCAGCCTCGACTAACCGGGGAGCTGTTTTTT
>TRBJ2-5|.|TRBD2|TRBV29-1
CSVDGTSGQETQYF
TGCAGCGTTGATGGGACTAGCGGCCAAGAGACCCAGTACTTC
>TRBJ1-1|few|.|TRBV30
CAWSVQGAPTEAFF
TGTGCCTGGAGTGTACAAGGGGCGCCCACTGAAGCTTTCTTT
>TRBJ1-2|.|TRBD1|TRBV30
CAWWTGGGGYTF
TGTGCCTGGTGGACAGGGGGTGGTGGCTACACCTTC
>TRBJ2-7|.|TRBD1|TRBV5-1
CASIPGTGGGEQYF
TGCGCCAGCATCCCCGGGACAGGGGGTGGCGAGCAGTACTTC
>TRBJ1-3|.|.|TRBV11-2
CASRVPGADTIYF
TGTGCCAGCAGAGTTCCGGGAGCGGACACCATATATTTT
>TRBJ1-2|.|.|TRBV19
CASSDGNYGYTF
TGTGCCAGTAGTGACGGGAACTATGGCTACACCTTC
>TRBJ2-1|.|.|TRBV10-3
CAISESGRSSYNEQFF
TGTGCCATCAGTGAGTCGGGGCGCAGCTCCTACAATGAGCAGTTCTTC
>TRBJ1-2|.|.|TRBV20-1
CSARGQYGYTF
TGCAGTGCTAGAGGACAGTATGGCTACACCTTC
>TRBJ2-5|.|TRBD2|TRBV9
CASSVGLAGPQETQYF
TGTGCCAGCAGCGTAGGGCTAGCGGGACCCCAAGAGACCCAGTACTTC
>TRBJ2-7|.|.|TRBV4-3
CASSQTGSTLREQYF
TGCGCCAGCAGCCAAACCGGGAGTACCTTGAGGGAGCAGTACTTC
>TRBJ1-1|.|.|TRBV29-1
CSVEGRVNTEAFF
TGCAGCGTTGAAGGCAGGGTGAACACTGAAGCTTTCTTT
>TRBJ1-2|.|TRBD1|TRBV18
CASSSGQGAEYGYTF
TGTGCCAGCTCATCAGGACAGGGGGCCGAGTATGGCTACACCTTC
>TRBJ1-6|.|.|TRBV7-3
CASSLGAGGTANSPLHF
TGTGCCAGCAGCTTAGGCGCTGGCGGGACGGCAAACTCACCCCTCCACTTT
>TRBJ2-3|.|TRBD2|TRBV27
CASSPGTSGADTQYF
TGTGCCAGCAGTCCCGGGACTAGCGGAGCAGATACGCAGTATTTT
>TRBJ2-3|.|.|TRBV5-1
CASSVAVTNTQYF
TGCGCCAGCAGCGTAGCGGTAACAAATACGCAGTATTTT
>TRBJ1-1|.|TRBD1|TRBV7-9
CASSSPFGTVNTEAFF
TGTGCCAGCAGCTCACCATTCGGGACAGTGAACACTGAAGCTTTCTTT
>TRBJ1-1|.|.|TRBV6-5
CASSYYSQGNTEAFF
TGTGCCAGCAGTTACTACTCACAGGGGAACACTGAAGCTTTCTTT
>TRBJ1-1|.|.|TRBV27
CASSLGWGLDTEAFF
TGTGCCAGCAGTTTAGGTTGGGGCCTGGACACTGAAGCTTTCTTT
>TRBJ2-7|once|.|TRBV5-4
CASSLAGGSSYEQYF
TGTGCCAGCAGCTTGGCCGGGGGTAGCTCCTACGAGCAGTACTTC
>TRBJ2-7|.|TRBD1|TRBV5-6
CASSLGGTGAEQYF
TGTGCCAGCAGCTTGGGGGGCACAGGGGCCGAGCAGTACTTC
>TRBJ2-2|.|TRBD1|TRBV2
CASSARTGGSGELFF
TGTGCCAGCAGTGCTAGGACAGGGGGGTCCGGGGAGCTGTTTTTT
>TRBJ1-5|.|TRBD1|TRBV5-6
CASSLGQGHQPQHF
TGTGCCAGCAGCTTGGGACAGGGCCATCAGCCCCAGCATTTT
>TRBJ1-5|.|TRBD1|TRBV6-1
CASSEVRTGGRNQPQHF
TGTGCCAGCAGTGAAGTCAGGACAGGGGGTCGGAATCAGCCCCAGCATTTT
>TRBJ1-2|.|.|TRBV12-1
CASSFDVQGQGNYGYTF
TGTGCCAGCAGCTTTGATGTACAGGGACAGGGGAACTATGGCTACACCTTC
>TRBJ2-3|.|.|TRBV5-1
CASQPSMGGADTQYF
TGCGCCAGCCAACCATCAATGGGGGGAGCAGATACGCAGTATTTT
>TRBJ1-5|.|TRBD1|TRBV7-9
CASSSNRGSNQPQHF
TGTGCCAGCAGCTCAAACAGGGGTTCCAATCAGCCCCAGCATTTT
>TRBJ2-7|.|TRBD1|TRBV19
CASSISRQGYEQYF
TGTGCCAGTAGTATAAGTCGACAGGGTTACGAGCAGTACTTC